Listed below are T cell receptor beta chains from one sample, sequenced in a study of Graves' ophthalmopathy and Graves' hyperthyroidism. A single record per CDR3 protein comes from TCRdb applying MiXCR to the multiplex PCR reads. The data show over a million distinct CDR3 sequences, 36% seen once. Sequenced material: peripheral blood or thyroid tissue (not recorded which). The receptors were gathered from an adult man with Graves' hyperthyroidism. The CDR3 runs from the conserved cysteine through the conserved F or W. A D gene is named only where the DNA matches it firmly. Size tells how often a clone was seen (once, few, many) or the class of an expanded clone, and some rows leave it out.

d_call	v_call	clone_size	j_call	cdr3_nt	cdr3_aa
TRBD1	TRBV20-1	many	TRBJ1-4	TGCAGTGCCCAAAAGCTCGGGACAGGGTGGTCGATTAATGAAAAACTGTTTTTT	CSAQKLGTGWSINEKLFF
NA	TRBV24-1	NA	TRBJ1-1	TGTGCCACCAGTGATACCCAGCCCAGTATAAGCTGCGGAGCTTTCTTT	CATSDTQPSISCGAFF
TRBD2	TRBV11-2	NA	TRBJ2-7	TGTGCCAGCAGCGCCGGGCTAGCGGGTATGTCCTATGGGACTTACTTC	CASSAGLAGMSYGTYF
TRBD1	TRBV29-1	few	TRBJ1-4	TGCAGCGTTGGGGTGACAGGGGCCTCTAATGAAAAACTGTTTTTT	CSVGVTGASNEKLFF
NA	TRBV7-2	NA	TRBJ2-7	TGTGCCAGCAGCTTAGCGGGTCCGAGGGATTACGAGCAGTACTTC	CASSLAGPRDYEQYF
NA	TRBV7-9	many	TRBJ1-6	TGTGCCAGCAGCTTAGCGCTTAGGTCACCCCTCCACTTT	CASSLALRSPLHF
NA	TRBV20-1	many	TRBJ1-1	TGCAGTGCTAGACCCGGAATGATTACTTTCTTT	CSARPGMITFF
NA	TRBV6-5	NA	TRBJ2-7	TGTGCCAGCAGAGCCGACACCAACTCCTACGAGCAGTACTTC	CASRADTNSYEQYF
TRBD1	TRBV12-3/TRBV12-4	NA	TRBJ2-7	TGTGCCAGCAGTCAAGGGACAGGGAAAGGGTACGAGCAGTACTTC	CASSQGTGKGYEQYF
NA	TRBV27	NA	TRBJ2-7	TGTGCCAGCAGCCGGACAGAGATTTACGAGCAGTACTTC	CASSRTEIYEQYF
TRBD1	TRBV9	NA	TRBJ2-7	TGTGCCAGCAGTTTGGGACAGAAGAGCGAGCAGTACTTC	CASSLGQKSEQYF
NA	TRBV20-1	once	TRBJ2-2	TGCAGTGCTAGACCCAGGGCAGGAAAAACCGGGGAGCTGTTTTTT	CSARPRAGKTGELFF
TRBD1	TRBV2	many	TRBJ2-5	TGTGCCAGCAGTATAGTACAGGGGGCGGAGGAGACCCAGTACTTC	CASSIVQGAEETQYF
NA	TRBV11-2	few	TRBJ2-7	TGTGCCAGCAGCCAAGAACAGAGCTCCTACGAGCAGTACTTC	CASSQEQSSYEQYF
TRBD1	TRBV29-1	NA	TRBJ1-2	TGCAGTCAGGGGGGTAGAGGCTACACCTTC	CSQGGRGYTF
NA	TRBV12-3/TRBV12-4	many	TRBJ1-6	TGTGCCAGCAGTTTAGATCCAGGGACTTTTGGTTCACCCCTCCACTTT	CASSLDPGTFGSPLHF
TRBD2	TRBV20-1	NA	TRBJ2-7	TGCAGTGCACCTCTAGCGGGACGGTACGAGCAGTACTTC	CSAPLAGRYEQYF
TRBD1	TRBV3-1	many	TRBJ1-6	TGTGCCAGCAGCCAAGGGGACAGCCATAATTCACCCCTCCACTTT	CASSQGDSHNSPLHF
NA	TRBV7-2	many	TRBJ1-5	TGTGCCAGCAGCTCCTCGGGGGGCCCCAATCAGCCCCAGCATTTT	CASSSSGGPNQPQHF
NA	TRBV20-1	many	TRBJ2-2	TGCAGTGCTAAAAGGGACACCGGGGAGCTGTTTTTT	CSAKRDTGELFF
NA	TRBV7-2	many	TRBJ1-4	TGTGCCAGCAGCTTATTTGGGGGGGCTCGGGAAAAACTGTTTTTT	CASSLFGGAREKLFF
NA	TRBV11-2	NA	TRBJ2-7	TGTGCCAGCTCCCCAGAACCAATGACCTACGAGCAGTACTTC	CASSPEPMTYEQYF
TRBD1	TRBV9	many	TRBJ1-5	TGTGCCAGCAGCGCGGACAGGGGGCCGGGAGAGCCCCAGCATTTT	CASSADRGPGEPQHF
TRBD1	TRBV29-1	many	TRBJ2-7	TGCAGCGTCCCCGGGACAGGGACCTACGAGCAGTACTTC	CSVPGTGTYEQYF
TRBD1	TRBV7-9	many	TRBJ1-4	TGTGCCAGCAGCCGGAGACAGGGTCCGAATGAAAAACTGTTTTTT	CASSRRQGPNEKLFF
NA	TRBV25-1	NA	TRBJ1-2	TGTGCCAGCAGCCTCGGGGGACACCTCTATGGCTACACCTTC	CASSLGGHLYGYTF